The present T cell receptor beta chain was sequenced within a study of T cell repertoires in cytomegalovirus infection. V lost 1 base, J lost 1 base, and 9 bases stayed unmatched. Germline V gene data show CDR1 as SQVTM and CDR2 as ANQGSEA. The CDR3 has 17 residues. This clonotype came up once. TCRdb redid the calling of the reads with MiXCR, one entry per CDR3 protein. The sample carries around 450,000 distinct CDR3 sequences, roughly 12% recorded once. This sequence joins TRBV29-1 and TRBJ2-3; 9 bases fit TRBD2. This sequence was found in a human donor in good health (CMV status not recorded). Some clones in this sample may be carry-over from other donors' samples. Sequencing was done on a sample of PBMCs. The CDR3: CSVEGGGAGGGTDTQYF. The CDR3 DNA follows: TGCAGCGTTGAAGGGGGGGGGGCGGGGGGGGGCACAGATACGCAGTATTTT.